This TCR beta chain was sequenced during a study of cytomegalovirus exposure and HLA in healthy donors. Findings and limits, study-wide: Investigators reported more than 150 TCR beta chains as tied to cytomegalovirus. When the data were analyzed later, several of the most significant clusters appeared to be linked to common viral pathogens. An analysis was carried out at a later point. It showed that HLA-associated TCR beta chains were more clonally expanded than equally common non-associated chains.

A word on this clone: Its antigen remains unknown.

Researchers ran the PCR with 60 Vbeta and 13 Jbeta primers. Libraries were prepared by immunoSEQ multiplex PCR; TCRdb keeps only in-frame clonotypes and omits some of them. Its clone listing holds approximately 96,000 clones. Trimming stripped 1 base from V and 14 bases from J, with 17 bases between. This CDR3 has 13 amino acids. Germline-derived CDR1 and CDR2 are MGHDK and SYGVNS. As for the donors, each was a healthy bone marrow donor. The receptor's source is a girl between 5 and 17 years old in good health and CMV-seropositive. The sequenced sample consisted of PBMCs. The chain combines TRBV25-1 with TRBJ1-1; no definite D call. CDR3 amino acids: CASSESLAGMLFF. The CDR3 bases are TGTGCCAGCAGTGAATCGTTGGCCGGGATGTTGTTCTTT.